Following are 30 T cell receptor beta chains from one sample sequenced in a study of metastatic and nonmetastatic thyroid tumors. Before thyroid surgery, none of the patients had received any treatment. Using MiXCR, TCRdb re-called clones from the PCR reads. The sample shows some 23,000 clones, about 30% of them seen only once. Sequencing was performed on tumor tissue. The source is a female donor with papillary thyroid cancer or a benign thyroid nodule (not recorded which). Some clones in this sample may be carry-over from other donors' samples.

Notes on this clone: One end of the junction does not line up with germline, which may come from a read error. This sequence joins TRBV5-6 and TRBJ2-2, with 13 bases that match TRBD2. Germline lookup yields CDR1 SGHDT and CDR2 YYEEEE. This CDR3 contains 15 residues. CDR3 loop: CASQLAGGFTGELLF. The CDR3 DNA reads as TGTGCCAGCCAACTAGCGGGGGGGTTCACCGGGGAGCTGCTTTTT.

There are a few counts of this clone. The chain recombines TRBV6-6 with TRBJ2-7; 9 bases align to TRBD2. Germline V gene data show CDR1 as MNHNY and CDR2 as SVGAGI (reference sequence). The CDR3 has 16 amino acids. With 2 bases clipped from V and 0 bases from J, the junction kept 5 bases outside the gene matches. CDR3: CASSYLKTSGSYEQYF. Written as DNA, the CDR3 is TGTGCCAGCAGTTACCTTAAGACTAGCGGCTCCTACGAGCAGTACTTC.

This rearrangement joins TRBV3-1 to TRBJ1-2; D remains ambiguous. In germline, CDR1 is LGHDT, CDR2 YNNKEL (reference sequence). The ends were cut back, 4 bases at V and 0 bases at J, with 18 bases in the middle. The length of the CDR3 is 17 residues. The CDR3 DNA follows: TGTGCCAGCAGCCTGGAACATGCCGTAGAGGCTAACTATGGCTACACCTTC. Translated: CASSLEHAVEANYGYTF.

V gene TRBV5-4 combines with J gene TRBJ2-7; D remains unclear. CDR3 size: 13 residues. The germline V and J ends were trimmed by 6 bases and 1 base, with 11 bases remaining between them. Germline V lookup: CDR1 SGHNT, CDR2 YYREEE (reference sequence). In nucleotides, the CDR3 is TGTGCCAGCATCCCGGATTTATCCTACGAGCAGTACTTC. Its protein is CASIPDLSYEQYF.

This clone was found a few times. A much larger clone lies a single base off, so this may be a read error. The gene calls are TRBV13 and TRBJ2-5, with D perhaps assigned TRBD1 or TRBD2 (5 bases each). The CDR3 runs 13 residues. The germline V gene has CDR1 PRHDT and CDR2 FYEKMQ (reference sequence). CDR3 region: CAGSVSGRETQYF. CDR3 in DNA: TGTGCCGGCAGTGTTTCAGGGAGAGAGACCCAGTACTTC.

As concerns this clone: One junction end disagrees with the germline gene, perhaps due to a read error. This chain links TRBV11-2 with TRBJ2-2; 11 positions agree with TRBD2. The CDR3 spans 18 residues. From germline, CDR1 is SGHAT and CDR2 FQNNGV. CDR3 DNA: TGTGCCAGCAGCTTAAGTCTAGCGGGGGGCCGGGGCACCGTGGAGCTGTTCTTT. Translation: CASSLSLAGGRGTVELFF.

This clone was observed a handful of times. The junction shows a germline mismatch at one end, possibly a read error. This chain links TRBV27 with TRBJ2-1; D unresolved. The CDR3 consists of 15 residues. Germline values: CDR1 MNHEY, CDR2 SMNVEV (reference sequence). The DNA for the CDR3 is TGTGCCAGCGGTATCCGGCTGACCTGCTACAATGAGCAGTTATTC. This codes for CASGIRLTCYNEQLF.

This clone showed up just once. The V gene is TRBV4-1, the J gene TRBJ2-7; D unclear. This CDR3 spans 14 amino acids. Trimming shortened V by 4 bases and J by 4 bases, and 14 bases separated the two germline ends. CDR1 and CDR2 (germline): MGHRA, YSYEKL. The chain's CDR3 is CASSLSSKLYEQYF. The CDR3 DNA follows: TGCGCCAGCAGCCTCTCCTCGAAATTGTACGAGCAGTACTTC.

This clone was counted ten times or more. The chain recombines TRBV15 with TRBJ1-5; tentatively, D is TRBD1 (5 bases). Trimming removed 1 base at V and 5 bases at J, with 9 bases between. The CDR3 length is 14 residues. CDR1 and CDR2 from the germline V gene are LNHNV and YYDKDF (reference sequence). The CDR3 DNA follows: TGTGCCACCAGCAGAGTCAGGGCGGATCAGCCCCAGCATTTT. Its protein is CATSRVRADQPQHF.

A few counts support this clone. The chain has TRBV6-1 and TRBJ2-5, with D hard to call. The germline V gene encodes CDR1 MNHNS and CDR2 SASEGT. This CDR3 comprises 14 residues. V was clipped by 4 bases and J by 4 bases, with 13 bases between them. For the CDR3, the DNA is TGTGCCAGCAGTGTCGCCAGCAGGCCAGAGACCCAGTACTTC. This gives the protein CASSVASRPETQYF.

This clone occurred many times. This chain uses TRBV2 with TRBJ2-5, with TRBD1 as a possible D gene (6 bases). The V gene lost 0 bases and the J gene lost 5 bases, with 13 bases spanning the gap. The germline gives CDR1 SNHLY, CDR2 FYNNEI. The CDR3 covers 15 residues. The DNA of the CDR3 is TGTGCCAGCAGTGAAGCGTTGGGGGCTGGGGAGACCCAGTACTTC. As protein: CASSEALGAGETQYF.

This clone qualifies as medium-sized. The identical CDR3 is also encoded by other nucleotide sequences in the sample. The V and J genes are TRBV6-1 and TRBJ1-5; maybe TRBD1 (5 bases). V was clipped by 6 bases and J by 3 bases, with 12 bases between them. This CDR3 has 14 amino acids. Germline CDR1 reads MNHNS; CDR2 reads SASEGT. The chain's CDR3 is CASSQRQFNQPQHF. The CDR3 DNA is TGTGCCAGCAGCCAGCGACAGTTCAATCAGCCCCAGCATTTT.

This clone has a handful of counts. The rearrangement links TRBV5-6 to TRBJ2-2; 14 positions agree with TRBD2. Unmatched junction bases numbered 16, after V lost 3 bases and J lost 9 bases. This CDR3 has 19 residues. Germline V gene lookup returns CDR1 SGHDT and CDR2 YYEEEE. The CDR3 spells CASSSDGLAGGHETWELFF. The CDR3, as DNA: TGTGCCAGCAGCTCAGACGGACTAGCGGGAGGTCATGAGACCTGGGAGCTGTTTTTT. Supplemented by reference TRBV5-6 and TRBJ2-2, the full variable domain reads DAGVTQSPTHLIKTRGQQVTLRCSPKSGHDTVSWYQQALGQGPQFIFQYYEEEERQRGNFPDRFSGHQFPNYSSELNVNALLLGDSALYLCASSSDGLAGGHETWELFFGEGSRLTVL.

This clone was observed many times. The V gene is TRBV11-3, the J gene TRBJ2-2; possibly TRBD2 for D (5 bases). The CDR3 totals 14 residues. Trimming stripped 5 bases from V and 5 bases from J, with 12 bases between. Looked up from germline, CDR1 is SGHNT and CDR2 is YENEEA. The CDR3 sequence is CASSLGPGTGELFF. The CDR3 DNA is TGTGCCAGCAGCCTAGGGCCGGGGACCGGGGAGCTGTTTTTT.

In this sample, this clone turned up a few times. The chain links TRBV28 to TRBJ1-2; no reliable D call. The CDR3 loop spans 11 amino acids. V shed 5 bases and J shed 8 bases, with 9 bases lying between them. Germline V gene lookup returns CDR1 MDHEN and CDR2 SYDVKM. CDR3 bases: TGTGCCAGCAGTCTGGCCGCGGGCTACACCTTC. As protein: CASSLAAGYTF.

By share, this clone ranks as medium-sized (0.01 to 0.1%). The chain is built from TRBV2 and TRBJ2-7, with D tentatively TRBD1 (6 bases). This CDR3 is built from 15 residues. Trimming shortened V by 3 bases and J by 2 bases, and 14 bases separated the two germline ends. Germline lookup yields CDR1 SNHLY and CDR2 FYNNEI. For the CDR3, the DNA is TGTGCCAGCAGTGACGGACAGCCCGAAGCCTACGAGCAGTACTTC. Translation gives CASSDGQPEAYEQYF.

This clone was found many times. The V gene is TRBV11-1, the J gene TRBJ2-3, with D tentatively TRBD2 (5 bases). V dropped 5 bases and J dropped 0 bases, with 9 bases sitting between them. CDR1 and CDR2 from the germline V gene are SGHAT and FQDESV (reference sequence). This CDR3 is 14 amino acids long. CDR3 protein: CASSRGDSTDTQYF. The CDR3 DNA reads TGTGCCAGCAGCCGGGGAGACAGCACAGATACGCAGTATTTT. Variable domain in full (rest from reference TRBV11-1 and TRBJ2-3): EAEVAQSPRYKITEKSQAVAFWCDPISGHATLYWYRQILGQGPELLVQFQDESVVDDSQLPKDRFSAERLKGVDSTLKIQPAELGDSAMYLCASSRGDSTDTQYFGPGTRLTVL.

The rearrangement links TRBV11-1 to TRBJ2-1, with 7 positions matching TRBD2. Trimming cost V 8 bases and J 9 bases; bases outside gene matches: 7. The CDR3 is made up of 12 amino acids. In germline, CDR1 is SGHAT, CDR2 FQDESV (reference sequence). The CDR3 region is CASVRAGVEQFF. In nucleotides, the CDR3 is TGTGCCAGCGTGCGGGCGGGGGTTGAGCAGTTCTTC.

About this clone: Germline and junction disagree at one end, which may indicate a read error. The chain has TRBV19 and TRBJ2-6; D possibly uses TRBD1 or TRBD2 (5 bases each). Germline CDR1 and CDR2: LNHDA and SQIVND (reference sequence). The CDR3 covers 17 residues. In DNA, the CDR3 is TGTGCCAGTCGCGCTTCGGGACGTAGATCTGGGGCCAACGTCATGACTTTC. Translated: CASRASGRRSGANVMTF.

This clone is labeled medium-sized. Other DNA sequences of this sample code for an identical CDR3. The chain combines TRBV11-2 with TRBJ2-1; D may be TRBD2 (5 bases). The germline V and J ends were trimmed by 5 bases and 2 bases, with 10 bases remaining between them. The CDR3 sequence is 14 residues long. The germline gives CDR1 SGHAT, CDR2 FQNNGV. Here the CDR3 reads CASSENGAYNEQFF. In DNA, the CDR3 is TGTGCCAGCAGCGAAAACGGGGCCTACAATGAGCAGTTCTTC.

At least ten counts were recorded for this clone. The chain has TRBV3-1 and TRBJ2-3; 13 bases are a match to TRBD2. The germline gives CDR1 LGHDT, CDR2 YNNKEL (reference sequence). The CDR3 runs 15 residues. V shed 6 bases, J shed 6 bases, and the junction held 6 bases outside the gene matches. The CDR3 DNA follows: TGTGCCAGCAGACGACTAGCGGGGGGTGCGGATACGCAGTATTTT. The encoded protein is CASRRLAGGADTQYF.

This chain links TRBV20-1 with TRBJ2-1; weak D call: TRBD2 (5 bases). Germline lookup yields CDR1 DFQATT and CDR2 SNEGSKA (reference sequence). CDR3 length equals 15 residues. With 5 bases removed from V and 7 bases from J, the gap between germline ends came to 21 bases. CDR3 sequence reads: CSAPLQVGVKNEQFF. DNA of the CDR3: TGCAGTGCTCCCCTCCAGGTGGGAGTGAAAAATGAGCAGTTCTTC.

Remarks on this clone: A much larger clonotype is one base distant, so this may be a read error. Other DNA sequences within the sample encode an identical CDR3. The V call is TRBV4-3, the J call TRBJ2-3, with TRBD2 as a possible D gene (6 bases). Per the germline V gene, CDR1 is LGHNA and CDR2 is YSLEER. The CDR3 extends over 14 amino acids. CDR3 coding DNA: TGCGCCAGCTCCCTGGGAGGCGGCACAGATACCCAGTATTTT. It yields the protein CASSLGGGTDTQYF.

The CDR3 loop is CASSRNPHGNYEQYF. CDR3 DNA sequence: TGCGCCAGCAGCCGAAACCCCCATGGGAACTACGAGCAGTACTTC. J is TRBJ2-7 and V is TRBV4-1; D not certain. V was cut by 4 bases and J by 3 bases, with 16 bases left in between. Germline loops: CDR1 MGHRA, CDR2 YSYEKL. The CDR3 loop spans 15 amino acids.

The rearrangement joins TRBV5-1 to TRBJ1-2; D is unclear. The ends were cut back, 2 bases at V and 2 bases at J, with 10 bases in the middle. This CDR3 is built from 14 residues. The germline V gene encodes CDR1 SGHRS and CDR2 YFSETQ. The CDR3 spells CASSLGRVNYGYTF. The DNA of the CDR3 is TGCGCCAGCAGCTTAGGACGGGTGAACTATGGCTACACCTTC.

This clone showed up many times. J is TRBJ1-1 and V is TRBV9; no firm D call. V was trimmed by 2 bases and J by 0 bases, leaving 8 bases between them. In germline, CDR1 is SGDLS, CDR2 YYNGEE. The CDR3 spans 14 residues. The CDR3 region is CASSVVGLNTEAFF. CDR3 nucleotide sequence: TGTGCCAGCAGCGTGGTCGGATTGAACACTGAAGCTTTCTTT.

This clone was counted only a few times. A much larger clone differs from this one at a single base, so this may be a read error. The chain carries TRBV20-1 and TRBJ2-5; D could derive from TRBD1 or TRBD2 (5 bases each). The CDR3 has 14 residues. The ends were cut back, 4 bases at V and 2 bases at J, with 14 bases in the middle. The germline V gene has CDR1 DFQATT and CDR2 SNEGSKA (reference sequence). CDR3 bases: TGCAGTGCTATCGCCCCGGGACCACAAGAGACCCAGTACTTC. Protein: CSAIAPGPQETQYF.

This clone was counted ten times or more. The V gene is TRBV5-8, the J gene TRBJ2-3, with 9 bases identical to TRBD2. The CDR3 is made up of 16 amino acids. The germline CDR1 and CDR2 sequences are SGHTS and YDEGEE. J lost 2 bases, V lost 0 bases, and 4 bases had no gene match. The CDR3 DNA follows: TGTGCCAGCAGCTTGGAGGTAGCGGGGGACACAGATACGCAGTATTTT. Its translation: CASSLEVAGDTDTQYF.

The table lists this clone with a few counts. The chain combines TRBV7-6 with TRBJ1-2, with D maybe TRBD1 (5 bases). The germline V gene has CDR1 SGHVS and CDR2 FNYEAQ. The CDR3 length is 15 residues. V was cut by 0 bases and J by 2 bases, with 10 bases left in between. The CDR3 region is CASSLAPGGNYGYTF. CDR3 nucleotides: TGTGCCAGCAGCTTAGCGCCTGGGGGAAACTATGGCTACACCTTC.

This clone has at least ten counts. The rearrangement links TRBV3-1 to TRBJ2-5; 9 bases line up with TRBD1. V lost 0 bases to trimming and J lost 9 bases; unmatched junction nucleotides: 14. Germline CDR1 reads LGHDT; CDR2 reads YNNKEL (reference sequence). The CDR3 runs to 17 residues. The CDR3 DNA is TGTGCCAGCAGCCAAGAGGGACAGGGACAGGCTTTGACGGCCCAGTACTTC. Residues: CASSQEGQGQALTAQYF.